Listed below are T cell receptor beta chains from one sample, sequenced in a study of T cells in localized non-small cell lung cancer. The assay was immunoSEQ multiplex PCR, and TCRdb's table has in-frame clones only and misses some. This repertoire shows fewer than 35,000 clones, around four fifths found once; its top ten account for less than 45%. The sequencing used peripheral blood, collected before any cancer treatment. The receptor set was obtained from a male donor older than 55 with stage II squamous cell lung carcinoma. Both conserved end residues are part of each CDR3. The D gene is left open where the match is weak. Part of the rows lack a size; the others show once, few, many or a class for expanded clones.

>-|TRBV18|-|TRBJ1-3
CASSPNTMAGGSGNTIYF
TGTGCCAGCTCACCAAATACCATGGCAGGCGGCTCTGGAAACACCATATATTTT
>TRBD1|TRBV27|-|TRBJ1-1
CASRSGQLYTEAFF
TGTGCCAGCAGATCGGGACAGCTGTACACTGAAGCTTTCTTT
>-|TRBV6-1|-|TRBJ1-1
CASRDGEYTEAFF
TGTGCCAGCAGGGACGGAGAATATACTGAAGCTTTCTTT
>TRBD1|TRBV30|-|TRBJ1-3
CAWENSRDRGLSNTIYF
TGTGCCTGGGAAAACAGCCGGGACAGGGGGTTATCCAACACCATATATTTT
>-|TRBV18|once|TRBJ1-2
CASSTTSGYDGYTF
TGTGCCAGCTCAACCACTTCAGGTTATGATGGCTACACCTTC
>TRBD1|TRBV6-1|-|TRBJ1-1
CASSERYRGRGTEAFF
TGTGCCAGCAGTGAAAGATACAGGGGGCGAGGTACTGAAGCTTTCTTT
>TRBD2|TRBV9|few|TRBJ2-7
CASSATSIAGSSYEQYF
TGTGCCAGCAGCGCCACATCGATAGCGGGGAGCTCCTACGAGCAGTACTTC
>TRBD2|TRBV10-3|-|TRBJ2-5
CAISGLAGGGETQYF
TGTGCCATCAGTGGACTAGCGGGAGGCGGAGAGACCCAGTACTTC
>-|TRBV6-4|-|TRBJ1-4
CASTKEDEKLFF
TGTGCCAGCACAAAGGAGGATGAAAAACTGTTTTTT
>TRBD1|TRBV10-3|once|TRBJ1-1
CAISNRGNTEAFF
TGTGCCATCAGTAACAGGGGGAACACTGAAGCTTTCTTT
>-|TRBV5-1|-|TRBJ2-3
CASSSIGGDTQYF
TGCGCCAGCAGCTCCATTGGTGGAGATACGCAGTATTTT
>-|TRBV2|-|TRBJ2-5
CAGKRYQETQYF
TGTGCCGGGAAGAGGTACCAAGAGACCCAGTACTTC
>-|TRBV12-2|-|TRBJ2-7
CASRLDTLDEQYF
TGTGCAAGTCGCTTAGACACCCTAGACGAGCAGTACTTC
>-|TRBV28|-|TRBJ1-4
CASSLYGGRAPNEKLFF
TGTGCCAGCAGTTTATACGGGGGCAGGGCCCCTAATGAAAAACTGTTTTTT
>-|TRBV11-3|-|TRBJ2-5
CASSLSHQETQYF
TGTGCCAGCAGCTTGTCCCACCAAGAGACCCAGTACTTC
>TRBD1|TRBV5-1|-|TRBJ1-4
CASSLAGQGNEKLFF
TGCGCCAGCAGCTTGGCTGGACAGGGTAATGAAAAACTGTTTTTT
>-|TRBV20-1|-|TRBJ1-2
CSARLDYGYTF
TGCAGTGCTAGGTTGGACTATGGCTACACCTTC
>-|TRBV11-2|-|TRBJ2-5
CASSLGAGQETQYF
TGTGCCAGCAGCTTAGGGGCAGGCCAAGAGACCCAGTACTTC
>TRBD1|TRBV27|-|TRBJ2-5
CASSSGQGRETQYF
TGTGCCAGCAGTTCGGGACAGGGAAGGGAGACCCAGTACTTC
>TRBD1|TRBV18|-|TRBJ2-5
CASSPGTGQETQYF
TGTGCCAGCTCACCAGGGACAGGCCAAGAGACCCAGTACTTC
>-|TRBV14|-|TRBJ1-2
CASSQADYGYTF
TGTGCCAGCAGCCAAGCGGATTATGGCTACACCTTC
>-|TRBV11-2|-|TRBJ1-5
CASSLRAGQPQHF
TGTGCCAGCAGCTTGAGGGCCGGGCAGCCCCAGCATTTT
>-|TRBV5-5|few|TRBJ2-2
CASSLYPGELFF
TGTGCCAGCAGCTTGTATCCCGGGGAGCTGTTTTTT
>-|TRBV25-1|once|TRBJ2-3
CASSQDRGSTDTQYF
TGTGCCAGCAGTCAAGACCGTGGGTCCACAGATACGCAGTATTTT
>-|TRBV7-2|many|TRBJ2-1
CASTNQFEQFF
TGTGCCTCAACAAACCAGTTTGAGCAGTTCTTC
>-|TRBV27|-|TRBJ2-1
CASMTPGLYNEQFF
TGTGCCAGCATGACACCGGGACTCTACAATGAGCAGTTCTTC
>-|TRBV5-1|-|TRBJ2-1
CASSSTDASNEQFF
TGCGCCAGCAGCTCGACGGACGCAAGCAATGAGCAGTTCTTC
>TRBD1|TRBV6-1|-|TRBJ2-7
CASSRQGGIDEQYF
TGTGCCAGCAGTCGACAGGGGGGAATCGACGAGCAGTACTTC
>-|TRBV9|-|TRBJ1-4
CASSGNRRSTNEKLFF
TGTGCCAGCAGCGGAAACAGGCGATCAACTAATGAAAAACTGTTTTTT
>TRBD2|TRBV6-5|-|TRBJ2-7
CASSVLAGGPYEQYF
TGTGCCAGCAGTGTACTAGCGGGAGGACCCTACGAGCAGTACTTC
>-|TRBV7-2|-|TRBJ2-7
CASSPRGLTYEQYF
TGTGCCAGCAGTCCCCGGGGCCTCACCTACGAGCAGTACTTC
>TRBD1|TRBV5-5|-|TRBJ1-1
CASSSGQGVGTEAFF
TGTGCCAGCAGCTCAGGACAGGGAGTCGGCACTGAAGCTTTCTTT
>-|TRBV19|-|TRBJ2-7
CASHLTGTYEQYF
TGTGCCAGCCACCTGACAGGCACCTACGAGCAGTACTTC
>TRBD1|TRBV27|-|TRBJ2-2
CASSLWQGDGELFF
TGTGCCAGCAGTTTATGGCAGGGGGACGGGGAGCTGTTTTTT
>-|TRBV5-1|once|TRBJ1-1
CASSFDRLNTEAFF
TGCGCCAGCAGCTTTGACAGACTGAACACTGAAGCTTTCTTT
>TRBD1|TRBV5-1|-|TRBJ2-4
CASSFNAGQGVIQYF
TGCGCCAGCAGCTTTAACGCGGGACAGGGTGTCATTCAGTACTTC
>-|TRBV29-1|-|TRBJ1-2
CSAEGGKSYGYTF
TGCAGCGCCGAAGGCGGAAAGTCCTATGGCTACACCTTC
>-|TRBV30|few|TRBJ2-7
CAWSLGRGDEQYF
TGTGCCTGGAGTCTAGGCAGGGGAGACGAGCAGTACTTC
>TRBD1|TRBV9|-|TRBJ1-1
CASSSRQGNTEAFF
TGTGCCAGCAGCTCCAGACAGGGCAACACTGAAGCTTTCTTT
>-|TRBV5-5|once|TRBJ2-7
CASSLSGGTDPYEQYF
TGTGCCAGCAGCTTGTCTGGAGGGACGGACCCCTACGAGCAGTACTTC
>-|TRBV6-5|once|TRBJ2-3
CASSQDRDTQYF
TGTGCCAGCAGTCAAGACAGGGATACGCAGTATTTT
>TRBD1|TRBV7-9|-|TRBJ1-2
CASSLAQGDGYTF
TGTGCCAGCAGCTTAGCACAGGGGGATGGCTACACCTTC
>TRBD2|TRBV6-1|once|TRBJ2-7
CASKATSTYEQYF
TGTGCCAGCAAGGCGACTAGCACCTACGAGCAGTACTTC
>TRBD2|TRBV7-9|few|TRBJ2-1
CASSLAAGGFRNEQFF
TGTGCCAGCAGCTTAGCAGCGGGAGGTTTTCGGAATGAGCAGTTCTTC
>-|TRBV11-2|-|TRBJ2-7
CASRGEGELYEQYF
TGTGCCAGCAGGGGAGAGGGAGAGTTATACGAGCAGTACTTC
>TRBD1|TRBV11-3|-|TRBJ1-1
CASSRGTGGMAREAFF
TGTGCCAGCAGCCGAGGGACAGGGGGCATGGCTCGTGAAGCTTTCTTT
>-|TRBV5-1|-|TRBJ1-1
CASSLLGHTEAFF
TGCGCCAGCAGCTTGTTGGGGCACACTGAAGCTTTCTTT
>-|TRBV7-8|-|TRBJ1-2
CASSLEAGMNYGYTF
TGTGCCAGCAGCTTAGAGGCGGGTATGAACTATGGCTACACCTTC
>TRBD1|TRBV18|few|TRBJ2-7
CASSPSTGGAYEQYF
TGTGCCAGCTCACCATCGACAGGGGGCGCTTACGAGCAGTACTTC
>-|TRBV28|-|TRBJ1-6
CASTPGQIYNSPLHF
TGTGCCAGCACCCCTGGGCAGATCTATAATTCACCCCTCCACTTT
>-|TRBV6-5|-|TRBJ2-3
CASPQGLPGTQYF
TGTGCCAGCCCTCAGGGTTTGCCTGGTACGCAGTATTTT